This TCR beta chain was observed in a study of post-analysis software for immune sequencing data. The overall study: Disease trajectories encompassed relapsing-remitting, secondary progressive and progressive-relapsing multiple sclerosis.

Unique-molecular-identifier-tagged TCR beta cDNA libraries were used. The authors obtained 540,000 or so cDNA molecules from around 0.96 to 9.9 million T cells. TCRdb passed the PCR reads through MiXCR, listing each CDR3 protein once. The table records 450,000 to 700,000 distinct CDR3 sequences, around 47% of them present only once. For this clonotype: The antigen is unknown.

Overall study results and limits: Significantly lower normalized Chao1 diversity was found in patients with multiple sclerosis relative to controls. F measure showed strong co-clustering of same-batch samples.

The sequence derives from a girl between 5 and 17 years old with multiple sclerosis. The sample was blood.

The CDR3 protein is CSARSADSTYEQYF. CDR3 DNA sequence: TGCAGTGCTAGATCCGCGGACTCCACCTACGAGCAGTACTTC. V and J are TRBV20-1 and TRBJ2-7, with a tentative D call TRBD2 (5 bases). CDR3 length: 14 amino acids. Deletions cut 2 bases from V and 2 bases from J, with 13 bases between. Per the germline V gene, CDR1 is DFQATT and CDR2 is SNEGSKA (reference sequence).